This TCR beta chain comes out of a study of control samples from healthy donors and cancer patients. Repertoires were generated with immunoSEQ multiplex PCR, while TCRdb's copy carries only in-frame clones and drops some. The specimen's table records about 190,000 clones. This CDR3 has 13 residues. V was clipped by 3 bases and J by 10 bases; unmatched bases: 4. The germline V gene encodes CDR1 DFQATT and CDR2 SNEGSKA (reference sequence). V is TRBV20-1 and J is TRBJ1-6, with 9 bases identical to TRBD1. This TCR was recovered from a woman aged 25 to 45 in good health. Sequenced input: blood. The CDR3 DNA follows: TGCAGTGCTAGTGCCGGACAGGGGTCACCCCTCCACTTT. This translates into CSASAGQGSPLHF.